This T cell receptor (beta chain) was profiled in a study of blood T cell repertoires in COVID-19. Across the study: The cDNA or gDNA used as material had been derived from T cells, B-cell-depleted T cells, or PBMCs.

Repertoires were generated with immunoSEQ multiplex PCR, while TCRdb's copy carries only in-frame clones and drops some. The table shows under 300,000 clones, with roughly 86% occurring only once. Germline assignment: CDR1 LGHDT and CDR2 YNNKEL (reference sequence). V shed 3 bases and J shed 3 bases, with 8 bases lying between them. The CDR3 loop spans 13 amino acids. The chain links TRBV3-1 (or the pseudogene TRBV3-2) to TRBJ1-2; D is possibly TRBD1 (5 bases). This receptor was taken from a woman in her 70s with active or convalescent COVID-19. Material: peripheral blood. In DNA, the CDR3 is TGTGCCAGCAGCCACAGGGCTTACTATGGCTACACCTTC. Its protein is CASSHRAYYGYTF.